Here is one T cell receptor beta chain with its context. Antigen: not known. This sample is part of a study of graft-versus-host responses after intestinal transplantation. V was shortened by 2 bases and J by 5 bases, with 19 bases between the two germline ends. The CDR3 loop spans 17 amino acids. Germline V gene data show CDR1 as SGHAT and CDR2 as FQNNGV. TCRdb keeps only in-frame clones here, not all; method: immunoSEQ multiplex PCR. The sample comprises about 89,000 clones, about nine tenths of which are singletons, and 0.1% rests with the top ten. The chain employs TRBV11-2 and TRBJ2-1, with TRBD2 as a possible D gene (7 bases). The receptor was isolated from a human donor who received an intestinal transplant. The source was unstimulated CD4+ T cells sorted from spleen or lymph node cells, collected before intestinal transplant. The CDR3 loop is CASSLYPRGEGHNEQFF. The CDR3 coding sequence is TGTGCCAGCAGCTTATACCCGAGGGGGGAGGGACACAATGAGCAGTTCTTC. Full variable domain (missing parts from reference TRBV11-2 and TRBJ2-1): EAGVAQSPRYKIIEKRQSVAFWCNPISGHATLYWYQQILGQGPKLLIQFQNNGVVDDSQLPKDRFSAERLKGVDSTLKIQPAKLEDSAVYLCASSLYPRGEGHNEQFFGPGTRLTVL.